These 30 T cell receptor beta chains share one sample of origin, sequenced in a study of T-cell memory formation after mild COVID-19. TCRdb redid the calling of the 5' RACE reads with MiXCR, one entry per CDR3 protein. The sample consists of almost 350,000 distinct CDR3 sequences, about 20% of them appearing once. Input material: PBMCs or a T cell subset sorted from them (not recorded which). Source of these receptors: a man aged 18 to 29 who had mild COVID-19 (a few samples of this study predate the infection). Cell type and time point are not known.

The J gene is TRBJ2-3, the V gene TRBV5-1, with 8 bases fitting TRBD2. Germline lookup yields CDR1 SGHRS and CDR2 YFSETQ. This CDR3 is 15 amino acids long. V shed 4 bases and J 2 bases; nucleotides not matched to a gene: 6. In DNA, the CDR3 is TGCGCCAGCAGCCGGGGGGGCGGAAACACAGATACGCAGTATTTT. Its protein product is CASSRGGGNTDTQYF.

There are a few counts of this clonotype. The rearrangement joins TRBV20-1 to TRBJ2-3; D perhaps matches TRBD2 (7 bases). The V gene's germline CDR1 is DFQATT and CDR2 SNEGSKA (reference sequence). The V and J ends lost 0 bases and 2 bases respectively, with 12 bases between them. The length of the CDR3 is 15 residues. In nucleotides, the CDR3 is TGCAGTGCTAGAGATCGGGGGGCGGCCACAGATACGCAGTATTTT. It yields the protein CSARDRGAATDTQYF.

J is TRBJ1-6 and V is TRBV19, with D unresolved. This CDR3 is 13 amino acids long. CDR1 is LNHDA and CDR2 is SQIVND in the germline V gene (reference sequence). With 6 bases removed from V and 6 bases from J, the gap between germline ends came to 9 bases. The CDR3 coding sequence is TGTGCCAGTAGAATGTCTTTTAATTCACCCCTCCACTTT. Protein: CASRMSFNSPLHF.

The chain joins TRBV4-1 to TRBJ1-5, with D perhaps TRBD1 (5 bases). Looked up from germline, CDR1 is MGHRA and CDR2 is YSYEKL. Trimming took off 7 bases at V and 7 bases at J, with 14 bases between the two ends. This CDR3 has 13 residues. CDR3 residues: CASNMGVGQPQHF. The CDR3 DNA follows: TGCGCCAGCAATATGGGGGTGGGACAGCCCCAGCATTTT.

In this sample, this clonotype turned up a few times. V and J are TRBV5-1 and TRBJ1-4; 11 bases are shared with TRBD1. J gave up 8 bases and V 4 bases, and 4 bases lay outside the gene matches. Germline CDR1 and CDR2: SGHRS and YFSETQ. The CDR3 covers 14 residues. The CDR3 DNA reads TGCGCCAGCAGCCAGGGACAGGGGGAAGAAAAACTGTTTTTT. It yields the protein CASSQGQGEEKLFF.

The gene calls are TRBV7-8 and TRBJ2-7, with a tentative D call TRBD1 (6 bases). Trimming took off 1 base at V and 5 bases at J, with 15 bases between the two ends. This CDR3 has 15 residues. CDR1 and CDR2 from the germline V gene are SGHVS and FQNEAQ. CDR3 protein: CASSLGGPPPHEQYV. CDR3 sequence (DNA): TGTGCCAGCAGCTTAGGGGGGCCTCCCCCCCACGAGCAGTACGTC.

The chain links TRBV6-5 to TRBJ1-1, with TRBD1 as a possible D gene (5 bases). The V end was cut by 0 bases, the J end by 4 bases, with 15 bases between. The CDR3 is 16 amino acids. Germline CDR1 MNHEY, CDR2 SVGAGI. The CDR3 spells CASSYSKGSGATEAFF. The CDR3 coding sequence is TGTGCCAGCAGTTACTCGAAGGGGTCCGGAGCCACTGAAGCTTTCTTT.

This clonotype appeared a few times. The rearrangement uses TRBV6-1 and TRBJ1-2; D is perhaps TRBD1 (6 bases). The CDR3 is 13 residues long. Trimming removed 9 bases from V and 7 bases from J, with 18 bases in between. Germline V gives CDR1 MNHNS, CDR2 SASEGT. In DNA, the CDR3 is TGTGCCAGTCAGGGGCCAACTTTAGGTGGCTACACCTTC. This sequence encodes CASQGPTLGGYTF.

This clonotype was counted between two and nine times. This chain uses TRBV30 with TRBJ1-1; D remains ambiguous. The CDR3 has 13 residues. CDR1 and CDR2 (germline): GTSNPN, SVGIG (reference sequence). V gave up 0 bases and J gave up 3 bases, with 8 bases separating them. This CDR3 reads CAWSVPGYTEAFF. DNA for the CDR3: TGTGCCTGGAGTGTTCCGGGGTACACTGAAGCTTTCTTT.

This clonotype was observed a few times. The genes are TRBV20-1 and TRBJ2-5; 9 bases agree with TRBD2. The CDR3 has 16 amino acids. CDR1 and CDR2 (germline): DFQATT, SNEGSKA (reference sequence). J was trimmed by 3 bases and V by 0 bases; bases with no gene match: 8. Here the CDR3 reads CSARDPTRGGKETQYF. CDR3 DNA sequence: TGCAGTGCTAGAGATCCCACGCGGGGGGGTAAAGAGACCCAGTACTTC.

This clonotype was picked up a small number of times. V gene TRBV7-2 combines with J gene TRBJ1-1, with D perhaps matching TRBD1 (6 bases). V was shortened by 2 bases and J by 1 base, with 11 bases between the two germline ends. This CDR3 comprises 15 residues. CDR1 and CDR2 from the germline V gene are SGHTA and FQGNSA. The CDR3 DNA sequence: TGTGCCAGCAGCTTACGCTCGACAGGGAACACTGAAGCTTTCTTT. Protein product: CASSLRSTGNTEAFF.

This clonotype was seen only a few times. This chain joins TRBV12-3 or TRBV12-4 and TRBJ2-5; D not certain. The CDR3 is made up of 12 amino acids. V was clipped by 1 base and J by 4 bases, with 4 bases between them. In DNA, the CDR3 is TGTGCCAGCAGTTTAGTATTAGAGACCCAGTACTTC. Protein: CASSLVLETQYF.

This clonotype has just a few counts. The rearrangement joins TRBV20-1 to TRBJ2-5, with no clear D. The V and J ends lost 0 bases and 4 bases respectively, with 15 bases between them. Per the germline V gene, CDR1 is DFQATT and CDR2 is SNEGSKA (reference sequence). The CDR3 spans 15 residues. The CDR3 DNA reads as TGCAGTGCTAGAGATCCTCTAGGAGATGGAGAGACCCAGTACTTC. It translates to CSARDPLGDGETQYF.

This clonotype occurred many times. This rearrangement joins TRBV4-3 to TRBJ2-4; the match to TRBD1 covers 11 bases. Germline CDR1 is LGHNA and CDR2 is YSLEER. This CDR3 contains 18 residues. The trim removed 1 base at V and 2 bases at J, leaving 7 bases unmatched. The CDR3 is CASSQARTGGWSKNIQYF. The CDR3 DNA sequence: TGCGCCAGCAGCCAAGCCCGGACAGGGGGCTGGTCCAAAAACATTCAGTACTTC.

The chain carries TRBV4-1 and TRBJ2-5; possible D gene TRBD2, 5 bases. Germline V gene sequence: CDR1 MGHRA, CDR2 YSYEKL. Trimming removed 4 bases at V and 1 base at J, with 13 bases between. The CDR3 covers 15 residues. The CDR3, as DNA: TGCGCCAGCAGCCTTAATGGGAGAATCCAAGAGACCCAGTACTTC. It encodes CASSLNGRIQETQYF.

This clonotype showed up just a few times. The gene calls are TRBV7-2 and TRBJ1-1, with 9 bases lining up with TRBD1. The CDR3 spans 17 residues. J gave up 5 bases and V 7 bases, and 17 bases lay outside the gene matches. In germline, CDR1 is SGHTA, CDR2 FQGNSA. The CDR3 bases are TGTGCCAGCAACTATAGGACCCTAGACAGGGGGTTGACTGAAGCTTTCTTT. Translating gives CASNYRTLDRGLTEAFF.

This clonotype showed up just a few times. The chain joins TRBV2 to TRBJ2-2, with 9 positions matching TRBD2. CDR3 length equals 15 residues. Germline V gene sequence: CDR1 SNHLY, CDR2 FYNNEI. Trimming removed 5 bases from V and 4 bases from J; junction bases left unmatched: 5. CDR3 in amino acids: CASSWRGGPTGELFF. As DNA, the CDR3 is TGTGCCAGCAGTTGGCGGGGGGGCCCCACCGGGGAGCTGTTTTTT.

The chain has TRBV9 and TRBJ2-5, with a weak D call TRBD1 (6 bases). The CDR3 has 17 amino acids. Trimming took off 4 bases at V and 1 base at J, with 20 bases between the two ends. Germline assignment: CDR1 SGDLS and CDR2 YYNGEE. CDR3 protein: CASSLPGTNQFQETQYF. CDR3 sequence (DNA): TGTGCCAGCAGCTTACCCGGGACAAACCAATTCCAAGAGACCCAGTACTTC.

The V and J genes are TRBV20-1 and TRBJ2-3, with D possibly matching TRBD1 (5 bases). This CDR3 region has 16 residues. Germline V gives CDR1 DFQATT, CDR2 SNEGSKA (reference sequence). V lost 4 bases to trimming and J lost 0 bases, with 17 bases between them. The CDR3, as DNA: TGCAGTGCTACTAACAGGTTACGATCTAGCACAGATACGCAGTATTTT. Protein product: CSATNRLRSSTDTQYF.

The rearrangement uses TRBV29-1 and TRBJ2-5, with D uncertain. The germline V and J ends were trimmed by 3 bases and 2 bases, with 7 bases remaining between them. The CDR3 is 12 residues long. Germline lookup yields CDR1 SQVTM and CDR2 ANQGSEA. The CDR3 here is CSVDRQQETQYF. CDR3 coding DNA: TGCAGCGTTGACCGCCAGCAAGAGACCCAGTACTTC.

The chain joins TRBV5-1 to TRBJ2-3, with TRBD1 as a possible D gene (5 bases). Trimming stripped 5 bases from V and 2 bases from J, with 15 bases between. This CDR3 contains 15 residues. Germline assignment: CDR1 SGHRS and CDR2 YFSETQ. The CDR3 DNA follows: TGCGCCAGCAGAAACGACGCAGGGTACACAGATACGCAGTATTTT. Protein: CASRNDAGYTDTQYF.

The chain recombines TRBV6-2 or TRBV6-3 with TRBJ2-3; 10 positions match TRBD1. With V trimmed by 5 bases and J by 2 bases, 4 bases remained unmatched. The length of the CDR3 is 15 residues. The germline V gene encodes CDR1 MNHEY and CDR2 SVGEGT. DNA of the CDR3: TGTGCCAGCAGTACGGGACAGGGGACCACAGATACGCAGTATTTT. It codes for CASSTGQGTTDTQYF.

This clonotype was picked up a small number of times. The chain recombines TRBV10-3 with TRBJ1-2; D not certain. The CDR3 runs 13 residues. Trimming cost V 3 bases and J 4 bases, with 9 bases left between them. Per germline, CDR1 ENHRY and CDR2 SYGVKD. CDR3 sequence reads: CAISEGPSYGYTF. The DNA for the CDR3 is TGTGCCATCAGTGAAGGACCGAGCTATGGCTACACCTTC.

The chain links TRBV20-1 to TRBJ1-2, with D perhaps TRBD1 (5 bases). V was clipped by 4 bases and J by 2 bases, with 14 bases between them. The CDR3 extends over 14 amino acids. Germline CDR1 and CDR2: DFQATT and SNEGSKA (reference sequence). CDR3 DNA: TGCAGTGCTATGGCGGCAGGGAACAACTATGGCTACACCTTC. Translation gives CSAMAAGNNYGYTF.

The chain uses TRBV20-1 and TRBJ2-1; D is possibly TRBD1 (6 bases). The ends were cut back, 6 bases at V and 7 bases at J, with 22 bases in the middle. Germline CDR1 is DFQATT and CDR2 is SNEGSKA (reference sequence). The CDR3 has 15 residues. CDR3 nucleotides: TGCAGTGCGTCAGATTCGTGGGGGCAAATTAATGAGCAGTTCTTC. This encodes CSASDSWGQINEQFF.

This chain uses TRBV6-1 with TRBJ2-7; a weak D match, TRBD1 (5 bases). The CDR3 sequence is 14 residues long. Trimming cost V 8 bases and J 2 bases, with 16 bases left between them. The V gene's germline CDR1 is MNHNS and CDR2 SASEGT. The chain's CDR3 is CASQTVGLTYEQYF. The CDR3 coding sequence is TGTGCCAGCCAGACAGTGGGGCTCACCTACGAGCAGTACTTC.

This clonotype was found a few times. The chain carries TRBV7-2 and TRBJ2-1; tentatively, D is TRBD1 (5 bases). V shed 2 bases and J shed 3 bases, with 11 bases lying between them. The germline V gene encodes CDR1 SGHTA and CDR2 FQGNSA. This CDR3 is built from 15 residues. CDR3 region: CASSLTRQGYNEQFF. CDR3 DNA: TGTGCCAGCAGCTTAACTCGTCAGGGCTACAATGAGCAGTTCTTC.

In this sample, this clonotype turned up a few times. The chain joins TRBV5-1 to TRBJ1-2, with 7 nucleotides matching TRBD1. Unmatched junction bases numbered 10, after V lost 3 bases and J lost 5 bases. The CDR3 covers 15 residues. Germline V gives CDR1 SGHRS, CDR2 YFSETQ. In DNA form, the CDR3 reads TGCGCCAGCAGCTCCGGCGGGACAGAACGTTATGGCTACACCTTC. Protein sequence: CASSSGGTERYGYTF.

The sample holds a few counts of this clonotype. CDR3: CASSLRSFQETQYF. CDR3 DNA sequence: TGTGCCAGCAGCTTAAGAAGCTTCCAAGAGACCCAGTACTTC. The chain couples TRBV7-9 to TRBJ2-5, with D hard to call. V shed 2 bases and J shed 1 base, with 8 bases lying between them. Germline values: CDR1 SEHNR, CDR2 FQNEAQ (reference sequence). The CDR3 is 14 amino acids.

V usage is TRBV27 and J usage is TRBJ2-5; D ambiguous. Germline CDR1 and CDR2: MNHEY and SMNVEV (reference sequence). V lost 1 base and J lost 2, with 11 bases in between. The CDR3 runs 15 residues. DNA for the CDR3: TGTGCCAGCAGTTTATATGGCCTGGGACAAGAGACCCAGTACTTC. It yields the protein CASSLYGLGQETQYF.